These 17 T cell receptor beta chains were sequenced from one sample in a study of CD8+ T cells in alopecia areata. Treatment meaning: oral pan-JAK inhibitor, 5-10 mg twice daily. RNA was isolated and reverse transcribed to cDNA, the sequencing template. Some clones are missing from TCRdb's copy, which holds only in-frame ones; the method was immunoSEQ multiplex PCR. The table lists about 190,000 clones, approximately 67% of them singletons. The specimen comprised CD4+ T cells sorted from blood, sampled around week 50, from a patient treated with tofacitinib. The receptor set was obtained from a human donor with alopecia areata.

This sequence joins TRBV7-9 and TRBJ1-1; D not certain. The CDR3 has 15 amino acids. Between the trimmed V and J ends, which lost 1 base and 2 bases, there was a span of 11 bases. Germline V gene lookup returns CDR1 SEHNR and CDR2 FQNEAQ (reference sequence). Here the CDR3 reads CASSLVSGFNTEAFF. In nucleotides, the CDR3 is TGTGCCAGCAGCTTAGTCTCAGGATTTAACACTGAAGCTTTCTTT. The variable domain in full, completed from reference TRBV7-9 and TRBJ1-1, reads DTGVSQNPRHKITKRGQNVTFRCDPISEHNRLYWYRQTLGQGPEFLTYFQNEAQLEKSRLLSDRFSAERPKGSFSTLEIQRTEQGDSAMYLCASSLVSGFNTEAFFGQGTRLTVV.

The gene calls are TRBV30 and TRBJ1-5, with TRBD1 as a possible D gene (6 bases). The CDR3 totals 14 residues. The ends were cut back, 2 bases at V and 2 bases at J, with 10 bases in the middle. CDR1 GTSNPN and CDR2 SVGIG come from the germline V gene (reference sequence). The chain's CDR3 is CAWSTGIRNQPQHF. CDR3 nucleotide sequence: TGTGCCTGGAGTACAGGGATTCGCAATCAGCCCCAGCATTTT.

The chain has TRBV9 and TRBJ2-5; perhaps TRBD2 as D (7 bases). Germline lookup yields CDR1 SGDLS and CDR2 YYNGEE. The CDR3 is 14 residues long. V was pared by 0 bases and J by 4 bases, with 10 bases between. CDR3 sequence reads: CASSVAGGSETQYF. The CDR3 nucleotides read TGTGCCAGCAGCGTAGCGGGGGGCTCAGAGACCCAGTACTTC.

The chain couples TRBV25-1 to TRBJ2-4, with a weak D call TRBD1 (6 bases). The CDR3 runs to 15 residues. CDR1 and CDR2 (germline): MGHDK, SYGVNS. The V and J ends lost 2 bases and 7 bases respectively, with 15 bases between them. The CDR3 DNA sequence: TGTGCCAGCAGTGAACCCGAGACAGGACCTAACATTCAGTACTTC. It codes for CASSEPETGPNIQYF.

The CDR3 DNA reads TGTGCCTGGATACGGGAAAGAGACTATGGCTACACCTTC. Encoded protein: CAWIRERDYGYTF. The chain links TRBV30 to TRBJ1-2; D uncertain. Between the trimmed V and J ends, which lost 4 bases and 3 bases, there was a span of 12 bases. The germline V gene encodes CDR1 GTSNPN and CDR2 SVGIG (reference sequence). The CDR3 loop spans 13 amino acids.

The rearrangement uses TRBV29-1 and TRBJ2-4; 7 nucleotides line up with TRBD2. This CDR3 contains 13 residues. In germline, CDR1 is SQVTM, CDR2 ANQGSEA. The V gene end was trimmed by 5 bases and the J gene end by 7 bases; junction bases not matched to a gene: 8. The CDR3 DNA sequence: TGCAGCGTTCTCGGGAGGTCTGAGAACATTCAGTACTTC. It encodes CSVLGRSENIQYF. Full variable domain (missing parts from reference TRBV29-1 and TRBJ2-4): SAVISQKPSRDICQRGTSLTIQCQVDSQVTMMFWYRQQPGQSLTLIATANQGSEATYESGFVIDKFPISRPNLTFSTLTVSNMSPEDSSIYLCSVLGRSENIQYFGAGTRLSVL.

This chain links TRBV29-1 with TRBJ2-7; the D gene is possibly TRBD1 (6 bases). The CDR3 covers 12 residues. The germline V gene encodes CDR1 SQVTM and CDR2 ANQGSEA. The V end lost 7 bases, the J end lost 0 bases, and 10 bases lay between the germline ends. The CDR3 sequence: CSGGQTSYEQYF. The CDR3, as DNA: TGCAGCGGGGGGCAGACCTCCTACGAGCAGTACTTC.

The J gene is TRBJ1-2, the V gene TRBV29-1; TRBD1 agrees at 9 bases. Looked up from germline, CDR1 is SQVTM and CDR2 is ANQGSEA. This CDR3 contains 13 residues. The J segment lost 2 bases and the V segment lost 6 bases, leaving 4 bases of the junction unmatched. The DNA for the CDR3 is TGCAGCGTCGGACAGGGGATGAACTATGGCTACACCTTC. Its translation: CSVGQGMNYGYTF.

This rearrangement joins TRBV30 to TRBJ2-5; maybe TRBD2 (5 bases). CDR1 GTSNPN and CDR2 SVGIG come from the germline V gene (reference sequence). Trimming took 3 bases from V and 6 from J, leaving 14 bases between them. This CDR3 region has 13 residues. DNA for the CDR3: TGTGCCTGGAGCGGGGAAACCTTCCAGACCCAGTACTTC. This translates into CAWSGETFQTQYF.

This chain connects TRBV30 to TRBJ2-5; 8 nucleotides line up with TRBD1. Germline values: CDR1 GTSNPN, CDR2 SVGIG (reference sequence). Trimming took 3 bases from V and 7 from J; bases not matched to a gene: 7. The CDR3 covers 13 residues. CDR3 in amino acids: CAWRTGAVRTQYF. In DNA form, the CDR3 reads TGTGCCTGGAGGACAGGGGCGGTTCGGACCCAGTACTTC.

The chain couples TRBV19 to TRBJ2-5; TRBD2 agrees at 8 bases. Unmatched junction bases numbered 10, after V lost 3 bases and J lost 4 bases. This CDR3 has 16 residues. Looked up from germline, CDR1 is LNHDA and CDR2 is SQIVND (reference sequence). DNA for the CDR3: TGTGCCAGTAGTATCTCTGGCGGGGGGATCGGAGAGACCCAGTACTTC. Translation: CASSISGGGIGETQYF.

J is TRBJ2-1 and V is TRBV27, with D possibly being TRBD1 or TRBD2 (5 bases each). V dropped 2 bases and J dropped 2 bases, with 10 bases sitting between them. The CDR3 has 15 amino acids. Germline CDR1 and CDR2: MNHEY and SMNVEV (reference sequence). CDR3: CASSLRQRAYNEQFF. The CDR3 region has the DNA TGTGCCAGCAGTTTAAGACAGAGGGCCTACAATGAGCAGTTCTTC.

The V gene is TRBV29-1, the J gene TRBJ2-2, with 13 bases lining up with TRBD2. The CDR3 covers 15 residues. The ends lost 4 bases at V and 5 bases at J; junction bases unmatched: 4. CDR1 is SQVTM and CDR2 is ANQGSEA in the germline V gene. The CDR3 is CSVAPGLAGTGELFF. The CDR3 bases are TGCAGCGTTGCTCCGGGACTAGCGGGGACCGGGGAGCTGTTTTTT.

Concerning this clone itself: Distinct nucleotide sequences in the sample also encode this CDR3. The chain couples TRBV18 to TRBJ1-1; 8 positions match TRBD1. The CDR3 is made up of 13 amino acids. V was clipped by 6 bases and J by 3 bases; unmatched bases: 3. Germline V gene sequence: CDR1 KGHSH, CDR2 LQKENI. DNA for the CDR3: TGTGCCAGCTCCTCGACAGGGGACACTGAAGCTTTCTTT. This sequence encodes CASSSTGDTEAFF.

The genes are TRBV7-2 and TRBJ1-5; D gene uncertain. Germline V CDR1 and CDR2: SGHTA, FQGNSA. CDR3 size: 13 residues. V was clipped by 6 bases and J by 6 bases, with 12 bases between them. In DNA, the CDR3 is TGTGCCAGCAGTCCCGATGGTAGTCAGCCCCAGCATTTT. Encoded protein: CASSPDGSQPQHF.

This clone came up many times. The V and J genes are TRBV14 and TRBJ2-5; the D call may be TRBD1 or TRBD2 (5 bases each). Trimming removed 3 bases from V and 5 bases from J, with 19 bases in between. CDR1 is SGHDN, CDR2 FVKESK, per germline. This CDR3 has 16 amino acids. CDR3 sequence: CASSHLSGTKGETQYF. CDR3 nucleotides: TGTGCCAGCAGCCACCTTTCAGGGACCAAAGGGGAGACCCAGTACTTC. Looking up the rest from reference TRBV14 and TRBJ2-5 gives the full variable domain: EAGVTQFPSHSVIEKGQTVTLRCDPISGHDNLYWYRRVMGKEIKFLLHFVKESKQDESGMPNNRFLAERTGGTYSTLKVQPAELEDSGVYFCASSHLSGTKGETQYFGPGTRLLVL.

The chain joins TRBV6-1 to TRBJ2-7; D possibly uses TRBD1 or TRBD2 (5 bases each). Trimming removed 8 bases from V and 2 bases from J, with 16 bases in between. This CDR3 is 14 amino acids long. Germline V gene lookup returns CDR1 MNHNS and CDR2 SASEGT. The CDR3 spells CASPGAYPPYEQYF. CDR3 DNA sequence: TGTGCCAGCCCCGGGGCCTATCCCCCCTACGAGCAGTACTTC.